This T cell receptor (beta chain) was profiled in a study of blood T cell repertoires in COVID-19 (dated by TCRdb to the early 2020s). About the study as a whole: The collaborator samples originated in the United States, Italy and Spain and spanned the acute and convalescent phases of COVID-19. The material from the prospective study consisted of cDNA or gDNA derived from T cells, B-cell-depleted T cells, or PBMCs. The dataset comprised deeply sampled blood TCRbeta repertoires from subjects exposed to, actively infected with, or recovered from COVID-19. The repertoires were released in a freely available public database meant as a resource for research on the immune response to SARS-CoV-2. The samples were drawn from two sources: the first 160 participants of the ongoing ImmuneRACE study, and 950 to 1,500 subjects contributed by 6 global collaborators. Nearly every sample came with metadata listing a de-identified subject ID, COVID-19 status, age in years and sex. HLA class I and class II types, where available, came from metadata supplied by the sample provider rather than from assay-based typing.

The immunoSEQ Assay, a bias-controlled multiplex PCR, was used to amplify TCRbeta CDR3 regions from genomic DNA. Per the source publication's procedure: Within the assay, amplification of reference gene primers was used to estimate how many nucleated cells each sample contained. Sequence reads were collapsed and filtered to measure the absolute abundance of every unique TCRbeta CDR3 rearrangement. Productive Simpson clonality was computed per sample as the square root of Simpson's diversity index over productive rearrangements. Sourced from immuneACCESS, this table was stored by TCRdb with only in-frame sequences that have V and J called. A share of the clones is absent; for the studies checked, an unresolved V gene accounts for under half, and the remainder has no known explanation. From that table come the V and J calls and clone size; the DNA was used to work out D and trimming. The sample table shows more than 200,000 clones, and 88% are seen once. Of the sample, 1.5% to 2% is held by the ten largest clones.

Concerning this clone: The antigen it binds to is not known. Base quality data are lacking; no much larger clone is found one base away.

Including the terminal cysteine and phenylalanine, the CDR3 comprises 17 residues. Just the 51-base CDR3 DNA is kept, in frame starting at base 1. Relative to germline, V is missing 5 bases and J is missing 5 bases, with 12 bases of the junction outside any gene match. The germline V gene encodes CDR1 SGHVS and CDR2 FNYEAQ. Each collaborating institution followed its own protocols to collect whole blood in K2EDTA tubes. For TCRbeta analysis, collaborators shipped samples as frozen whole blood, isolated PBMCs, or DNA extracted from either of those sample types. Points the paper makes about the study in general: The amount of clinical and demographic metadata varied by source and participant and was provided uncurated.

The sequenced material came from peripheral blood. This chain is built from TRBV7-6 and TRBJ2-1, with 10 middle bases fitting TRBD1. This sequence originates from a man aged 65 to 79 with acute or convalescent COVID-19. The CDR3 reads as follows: CASSPRPGQGLNNEQFF. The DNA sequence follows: TGTGCCAGCAGCCCCCGGCCGGGACAGGGGCTCAACAATGAGCAGTTCTTC.